The entry below gives a single TCR beta chain sequence along with its context. Its antigen is currently not known. Base-call qualities are not available, and no considerably larger clone is one nucleotide away. From a lookup of the germline V gene (reference sequence), CDR1 and CDR2 are SEHNR and FQNEAQ. The CDR3 has 16 amino acids, counting the end cysteine and phenylalanine. Left in the record is the CDR3 DNA by itself, 48 bases read in frame from the first base. Trimming at the junction amounts to 1 base on V and 2 bases on J, and the germline ends lie 12 bases apart. TCR beta chain repertoires were profiled by survey-level sequencing on the immunoSEQ platform. In the authors' own workflow: Repertoire diversity was quantified by the inverse Simpson index, and CDR3 amino acid length spectratypes and V-J pairing frequencies were compared. TCR beta CDR3 sequences were matched against VDJdb to annotate clonotypes specific to SARS-CoV-2, CMV, influenza A and EBV. TCRdb provides this immuneACCESS table in a form limited to in-frame rearrangements. Some clones are lacking; in checked studies, under half of them reflect an unresolved V gene, and why the rest are absent is not known. Clone size and V and J calls were adopted from that table, with D and trimming inferred from the DNA. This sample gives 60,000 to 85,000 clones in total; 90% to 95% of them show up just once. The ten most abundant clones make up less than 4.5% of the sample.

This sample stems from a study (dated by TCRdb to 2022 to 2024). Study-wide conclusions, independent of this receptor: Further investigation, including longitudinal sampling and assessment of a control group, is stated by the authors to be required.

For TCR beta sequencing, genomic DNA was taken from unsorted PBMCs, and those PBMCs had been isolated from peripheral blood. The clonotype originates from a man aged 40-50 years with rheumatoid arthritis. The sequencing input was PBMCs. Rearrangement joined TRBV7-9 to TRBJ1-5, with the D segment identity uncertain. The CDR3 is CASSLGLAGGNQPQHF. The nucleotides read TGTGCCAGCAGCTTAGGTTTGGCAGGAGGCAATCAGCCCCAGCATTTT.